The 21 T cell receptor beta chains in this list originate from one sample, sequenced in a study of PD-1 blockade in classical Hodgkin lymphoma. No patient escaped relapse after autologous stem cell transplantation, and brentuximab vedotin exposure varied. TCRdb's copy holds only in-frame clones and misses some; the assay was immunoSEQ multiplex PCR. Altogether some 30,000 clones are present, about two thirds being singletons, with the ten largest covering roughly 3%. This specimen consisted of peripheral blood mononuclear cells (PBMCs), obtained before the second cycle of nivolumab. The receptors derive from a human donor with classical Hodgkin lymphoma.

The chain carries TRBV11-2 and TRBJ2-1; no clear D gene. The V and J ends lost 5 bases and 5 bases respectively, with 7 bases between them. This CDR3 spans 12 amino acids. In germline, CDR1 is SGHAT, CDR2 FQNNGV. CDR3 sequence (DNA): TGTGCCAGCAGCCGCCAGAACAATGAGCAGTTCTTC. Protein: CASSRQNNEQFF. Drawing the rest from reference TRBV11-2 and TRBJ2-1, the complete variable domain is EAGVAQSPRYKIIEKRQSVAFWCNPISGHATLYWYQQILGQGPKLLIQFQNNGVVDDSQLPKDRFSAERLKGVDSTLKIQPAKLEDSAVYLCASSRQNNEQFFGPGTRLTVL.

This rearrangement joins TRBV5-5 to TRBJ1-1; D unclear. The CDR3 totals 13 residues. The V gene lost 4 bases and the J gene lost 5 bases, with 12 bases spanning the gap. Germline assignment: CDR1 SGHKS and CDR2 YYEKEE (reference sequence). The CDR3 is CASSNGPETEAFF. The CDR3 DNA is TGTGCCAGCAGCAACGGACCGGAAACTGAAGCTTTCTTT.

The genes are TRBV2 and TRBJ1-1, with 11 bases matching TRBD1. V was clipped by 8 bases and J by 4 bases; unmatched bases: 12. Germline V lookup: CDR1 SNHLY, CDR2 FYNNEI. CDR3 length: 16 amino acids. The chain's CDR3 is CASGPRDRGLGTEAFF. CDR3 sequence (DNA): TGTGCCAGCGGACCCCGGGACAGGGGGTTGGGCACTGAAGCTTTCTTT.

The rearrangement joins TRBV21-1 to TRBJ2-7; the table's TRBD2 call for D was not verified on the DNA. TRBV21-1 is flagged as a pseudogene. This CDR3 is 14 amino acids long. The CDR3 sequence: CASNLSGGKDEQYF. The DNA for the CDR3 is TGTGCCAGCAATCTTAGCGGGGGAAAGGACGAGCAGTACTTC.

CDR3 amino acids: CASSPGLAGDGTGELFF. The CDR3 DNA follows: TGCGCCAGCAGCCCAGGACTAGCGGGGGACGGCACCGGGGAGCTGTTTTTT. The chain uses TRBV5-1 and TRBJ2-2; 13 bases align to TRBD2. CDR3 length: 17 residues. CDR1 and CDR2 from the germline V gene are SGHRS and YFSETQ. Germline trimming cut 4 bases from V and 4 bases from J; bases unmatched to any gene: 7.

The chain uses TRBV28 and TRBJ2-2, with TRBD2 as a possible D gene (5 bases). The CDR3 length is 12 residues. Germline V gives CDR1 MDHEN, CDR2 SYDVKM. Trimming cost V 7 bases and J 10 bases, with 13 bases left between them. The CDR3 here is CASTSGVVELFF. CDR3 nucleotide sequence: TGTGCCAGCACCTCCGGGGTTGTGGAGCTGTTTTTT.

V usage is TRBV28 and J usage is TRBJ2-7; 8 bases map to TRBD1. In germline, CDR1 is MDHEN, CDR2 SYDVKM. This CDR3 spans 14 amino acids. V shed 4 bases and J 2 bases; nucleotides not matched to a gene: 4. For the CDR3, the DNA is TGTGCCAGCAGTTCCCGGGACAGGACCTACGAGCAGTACTTC. As protein: CASSSRDRTYEQYF.

This clone was detected only once. J is TRBJ2-2 and V is TRBV6-1; a weak D match, TRBD2 (5 bases). The germline V gene encodes CDR1 MNHNS and CDR2 SASEGT. Deletions cut 6 bases from V and 7 bases from J, with 15 bases between. This CDR3 is built from 14 residues. The CDR3 region is CASRLGRLGGELFF. The CDR3 coding sequence is TGTGCCAGCAGGCTAGGGAGATTGGGCGGGGAGCTGTTTTTT.

The chain combines TRBV4-1 with TRBJ2-1, with D perhaps TRBD1 or TRBD2 (5 bases each). CDR1 MGHRA and CDR2 YSYEKL come from the germline V gene. The length of the CDR3 is 15 residues. The V gene lost 4 bases and the J gene lost 4 bases, with 14 bases spanning the gap. The DNA for the CDR3 is TGCGCCAGCAGCCTCCTTTCGGGGCCTTACAATGAGCAGTTCTTC. Its protein product is CASSLLSGPYNEQFF.

This clone is deemed medium-sized. The gene calls are TRBV6-8 and TRBJ2-3, with TRBD2 matching 11 bases. The CDR3 totals 17 residues. J was trimmed by 5 bases and V by 0 bases; bases with no gene match: 7. In germline, CDR1 is MNHGY, CDR2 SAAAGT. The CDR3 bases are TGTGCCAGCAGTTACTCCAGAGTAGCGGGGGGGAGAGATACGCAGTATTTT. Encoded protein: CASSYSRVAGGRDTQYF.

There are a few counts of this clone. The chain carries TRBV4-2 and TRBJ2-1, with D possibly being TRBD2 (7 bases). Trimming removed 7 bases from V and 4 bases from J, with 14 bases in between. Germline CDR1 and CDR2: LGHNA and YNFKEQ. The CDR3 covers 14 residues. CDR3 nucleotide sequence: TGTGCCAGCAAGAGGGGGGGCCCGTACAATGAGCAGTTCTTC. Its protein is CASKRGGPYNEQFF.

This chain uses TRBV6-6 with TRBJ2-7; D is perhaps TRBD1 (6 bases). The CDR3 is 15 amino acids. Trimming shortened V by 2 bases and J by 2 bases, and 13 bases separated the two germline ends. CDR1 and CDR2 (germline): MNHNY, SVGAGI (reference sequence). CDR3 region: CASSYGTPNTYEQYF. The DNA for the CDR3 is TGTGCCAGCAGTTACGGGACACCTAACACCTACGAGCAGTACTTC.

This clone was seen a handful of times. This chain joins TRBV7-9 and TRBJ1-4; 7 bases are a match to TRBD1. The CDR3 contains 14 residues. V was clipped by 7 bases and J by 7 bases; unmatched bases: 9. Germline CDR1 reads SEHNR; CDR2 reads FQNEAQ (reference sequence). CDR3: CASNKGARGEKLFF. The CDR3 DNA follows: TGTGCCAGCAACAAGGGGGCGCGGGGTGAAAAACTGTTTTTT.

This clone showed up just a few times. The junction shows a germline mismatch at one end, possibly a read error. The J gene is TRBJ2-3, the V gene TRBV7-7; 15 nucleotides align to TRBD2. Germline CDR1 SSHAT, CDR2 FNYEAQ (reference sequence). The CDR3 extends over 20 amino acids. CDR3 DNA: TGTGCTAGCAGCTTGAGGACTAGCGGGGGGGGCCATCTACCTGAAGATACGCAGTATTTT. Amino acid sequence: CASSLRTSGGGHLPEDTQYF.

The chain joins TRBV4-2 to TRBJ2-1, with a weak D call TRBD1 (5 bases). This CDR3 is 18 amino acids long. V lost 4 bases and J 4 bases, leaving 23 bases between the germline ends. Per the germline V gene, CDR1 is LGHNA and CDR2 is YNFKEQ. CDR3 nucleotide sequence: TGTGCCAGCAGCCGAGCATCTCAGGGAATTACGGAATACAATGAGCAGTTCTTC. It specifies CASSRASQGITEYNEQFF.

The genes are TRBV12-2 and TRBJ2-7; the listed D gene, TRBD2, was not tested against the DNA. TRBV12-2 is deemed a pseudogene. The CDR3 is 21 residues long. CDR3 DNA sequence: TGTGCAAGTCGCCCCGGGGTGCTCCCGACCGGGGGATGGGTGAGGATCTACGAGCAGTACTTC. It codes for CASRPGVLPTGGWVRIYEQYF.

This clone appeared a single time. The chain has TRBV6-6 and TRBJ2-5; no clear D gene. The CDR3 consists of 15 residues. The germline V and J ends were trimmed by 6 bases and 2 bases, with 16 bases remaining between them. Germline loops: CDR1 MNHNY, CDR2 SVGAGI (reference sequence). The CDR3: CASSPRLGTQETQYF. DNA for the CDR3: TGTGCCAGCAGCCCGAGATTGGGAACACAAGAGACCCAGTACTTC.

J is TRBJ1-3 and V is TRBV11-2; TRBD1 is a possible D gene (6 bases). The CDR3 totals 17 residues. Germline CDR1 SGHAT, CDR2 FQNNGV. V lost 1 base and J lost 0, with 13 bases in between. The CDR3 DNA sequence: TGTGCCAGCAGCTTAGGGCGGACAGCTTCCTCTGGAAACACCATATATTTT. Translation gives CASSLGRTASSGNTIYF.

The J gene is TRBJ2-5, the V gene TRBV11-2; TRBD2 aligns across 8 bases. The J segment lost 0 bases and the V segment lost 0 bases, leaving 0 bases of the junction unmatched. In germline, CDR1 is SGHAT, CDR2 FQNNGV. The CDR3 is 15 residues long. Here the CDR3 DNA reads TGTGCCAGCAGCTTAGAAGCGGGGGACCAAGAGACCCAGTACTTC. It codes for CASSLEAGDQETQYF.

The V call is TRBV6-6, the J call TRBJ1-4, with D possibly being TRBD1 (5 bases). The CDR3 extends over 14 amino acids. Germline V gene sequence: CDR1 MNHNY, CDR2 SVGAGI (reference sequence). Trimming shortened V by 4 bases and J by 4 bases, and 10 bases separated the two germline ends. The CDR3 DNA reads TGTGCCAGCAGTTCGGCAGGGCATAATGAAAAACTGTTTTTT. Translated: CASSSAGHNEKLFF.

The chain uses TRBV9 and TRBJ2-3; D possibly corresponds to TRBD2 (6 bases). Germline V gene data show CDR1 as SGDLS and CDR2 as YYNGEE. V was clipped by 3 bases and J by 4 bases, with 24 bases between them. The CDR3 sequence is 18 residues long. The chain's CDR3 is CASSAALGLGGASDTQYF. CDR3 sequence (DNA): TGTGCCAGCAGCGCGGCGCTGGGCTTGGGCGGGGCCTCAGATACGCAGTATTTT.